Presented here are 25 T cell receptor beta chains from one specimen sequenced in a study of T cell repertoires in cytomegalovirus infection. MiXCR, run by TCRdb on the reads, gives a single entry per CDR3 protein. The table records about a million distinct CDR3 sequences, roughly a third of them present only once. The antigens for these receptors are not known. The sample here was cultured CD8+ T cells from PBMCs, taken from culture after CMV antigen stimulation. All receptors come from a human donor in good health (CMV status not recorded). Some clones in this sample may be carry-over from other donors' samples.

This chain joins TRBV12-3 or TRBV12-4 and TRBJ2-1; the D is unclear. V was shortened by 5 bases and J by 3 bases, with 17 bases between the two germline ends. This CDR3 contains 16 residues. CDR3 sequence: CASSPPKGSDYNEQFF. In DNA form, the CDR3 reads TGTGCCAGCAGTCCGCCAAAAGGGTCCGACTACAATGAGCAGTTCTTC.

This clonotype was found a few times. At one end, the junction sequence differs from germline, possibly due to a read error. The chain is built from TRBV7-7 and TRBJ2-2; D tentatively fits TRBD1 or TRBD2 (5 bases each). The germline CDR1 and CDR2 sequences are SSHAT and FNYEAQ (reference sequence). This CDR3 region has 15 residues. This CDR3 reads CASSLAGLGAGELFF. In nucleotides, the CDR3 is TGTGCTAGCAGCTTGGCCGGCCTGGGGGCCGGGGAGCTGTTTTTT.

The genes are TRBV29-1 and TRBJ2-7, with 8 bases matching TRBD1. V trimming: 5 bases; J trimming: 1 base; junction bases outside the gene matches: 7. The germline V gene encodes CDR1 SQVTM and CDR2 ANQGSEA. The CDR3 is made up of 14 amino acids. The CDR3 DNA reads TGCAGCGTTATTCGACAGGGGTATTCCTACGAGCAGTACTTC. This gives the protein CSVIRQGYSYEQYF.

This chain joins TRBV27 and TRBJ2-3, with 13 bases identical to TRBD2. The CDR3 is 16 residues long. Per germline, CDR1 MNHEY and CDR2 SMNVEV (reference sequence). The V segment lost 3 bases and the J segment 1 base; nucleotides outside the gene matches: 1. CDR3 amino acids: CASSFGTSGGTDTQYF. CDR3 DNA: TGTGCCAGCAGTTTTGGGACTAGCGGGGGCACAGATACGCAGTATTTT.

The chain links TRBV28 to TRBJ2-3; 8 bases agree with TRBD2. This CDR3 contains 18 residues. J lost 1 base, V lost 6 bases, and 15 bases had no gene match. Germline-derived CDR1 and CDR2 are MDHEN and SYDVKM. The CDR3 nucleotides are TGTGCCAGCAGAATCCCTGGCGGCGGGGGGATGGGCACAGATACGCAGTATTTT. It specifies CASRIPGGGGMGTDTQYF.

There are many counts of this clonotype. The rearrangement links TRBV7-6 to TRBJ1-4; D not resolved. CDR1 is SGHVS, CDR2 FNYEAQ, per germline. The CDR3 is made up of 11 amino acids. Trimming took off 5 bases at V and 8 bases at J, with 6 bases between the two ends. CDR3 in amino acids: CASSVGEKLFF. CDR3 nucleotides: TGTGCCAGCAGCGTCGGGGAAAAACTGTTTTTT.

This clonotype has a count of ten or more. The genes are TRBV7-2 and TRBJ2-1; 8 bases map to TRBD2. The CDR3 totals 13 residues. Trimming removed 6 bases from V and 6 bases from J; junction bases left unmatched: 4. CDR1 and CDR2 from the germline V gene are SGHTA and FQGNSA. In nucleotides, the CDR3 is TGTGCCAGCAGGGTCCGGGGGGGCAATGAGCAGTTCTTC. Translating it yields CASRVRGGNEQFF.

The V and J genes are TRBV5-6 and TRBJ2-5; 7 bases are shared with TRBD1. There are 15 residues in the CDR3. J lost 1 base, V lost 2 bases, and 5 bases had no gene match. The germline CDR1 and CDR2 sequences are SGHDT and YYEEEE. CDR3 sequence: CASSLRGQIQETQYF. The CDR3 nucleotides are TGTGCCAGCAGCTTAAGGGGACAGATCCAAGAGACCCAGTACTTC.

The chain carries TRBV4-3 and TRBJ1-1, with D tentatively TRBD1 (6 bases). Germline V gene lookup returns CDR1 LGHNA and CDR2 YSLEER. Trimming took 1 base from V and 7 from J, leaving 13 bases between them. CDR3 length: 14 amino acids. The CDR3 sequence: CASSQGFGGGEAFF. CDR3 DNA: TGCGCCAGCAGCCAAGGGTTCGGGGGCGGTGAAGCTTTCTTT.

The chain has TRBV7-9 and TRBJ2-7; 8 bases are shared with TRBD1. The V and J ends lost 5 bases and 5 bases, in that order; junction bases with no gene match: 5. The germline CDR1 and CDR2 sequences are SEHNR and FQNEAQ (reference sequence). The CDR3 runs 13 residues. In nucleotides, the CDR3 is TGTGCCAGCAGCCTGCAGGGGGCCCACGAGCAGTACGTC. Its translation is CASSLQGAHEQYV.

The chain links TRBV27 to TRBJ1-4, with unresolved D. The length of the CDR3 is 14 residues. The germline V and J ends were trimmed by 4 bases and 6 bases, with 12 bases remaining between them. Germline V gene lookup returns CDR1 MNHEY and CDR2 SMNVEV (reference sequence). Here the CDR3 reads CASSSRWSDEKLFF. CDR3 in DNA: TGTGCCAGCAGTTCGAGATGGTCAGATGAAAAACTGTTTTTT.

This clonotype came up a few times. This chain joins TRBV5-8 and TRBJ2-7, with D hard to call. The V and J ends lost 0 bases and 6 bases respectively, with 10 bases between them. Germline V gene sequence: CDR1 SGHTS, CDR2 YDEGEE. The CDR3 totals 13 residues. CDR3 in DNA: TGTGCCAGCAGCTTGGCTCAGGAGAGCGAGCAGTACTTC. It codes for CASSLAQESEQYF.

J is TRBJ2-1 and V is TRBV25-1, with D possibly called TRBD1 or TRBD2 (5 bases each). V lost 4 bases and J 2 bases, leaving 12 bases between the germline ends. CDR3 length equals 15 residues. Germline V gives CDR1 MGHDK, CDR2 SYGVNS. CDR3 in DNA: TGTGCCAGCAGTGGGGTGGGGGTAACCTACAATGAGCAGTTCTTC. Translation gives CASSGVGVTYNEQFF.

The chain carries TRBV12-3 or TRBV12-4 and TRBJ2-5, with D unresolved. This CDR3 is built from 15 residues. V was trimmed by 5 bases and J by 5 bases, leaving 18 bases between them. The CDR3 DNA follows: TGTGCCAGCAGTCCTGGAATGGAAGGGCTGGAGACCCAGTACTTC. Amino acids: CASSPGMEGLETQYF.

This chain links TRBV12-3 or TRBV12-4 with TRBJ2-5, with D unclear. The V end lost 6 bases, the J end lost 3 bases, and 5 bases lay between the germline ends. The length of the CDR3 is 11 residues. The CDR3 is CASSQKETQYF. In DNA, the CDR3 is TGTGCCAGCAGCCAAAAAGAGACCCAGTACTTC.

The chain employs TRBV27 and TRBJ2-5; no firm D call. Germline V gives CDR1 MNHEY, CDR2 SMNVEV (reference sequence). The germline V and J ends were trimmed by 2 bases and 5 bases, with 18 bases remaining between them. CDR3 length equals 16 residues. CDR3 protein: CASSLGPAMGRETQYF. The CDR3 DNA is TGTGCCAGCAGTTTAGGGCCGGCAATGGGTCGGGAGACCCAGTACTTC.

This clonotype was counted many times. It is unclear where the CDR3 begins or ends on the DNA, so no DNA is shown, and the CDR3 is as TCRdb lists it. The chain uses TRBV28 and TRBJ1-1; the DNA was not compared with TRBD1, the D call given in the table. From germline, CDR1 is MDHEN and CDR2 SYDVKM. Ends included, the CDR3 has 15 residues. The CDR3 spells CASSSSGSGGTEAFF.

The rearrangement links TRBV6-6 to TRBJ2-7; the match to TRBD1 covers 10 bases. The germline V gene has CDR1 MNHNY and CDR2 SVGAGI (reference sequence). CDR3 length equals 16 residues. V gave up 7 bases and J gave up 0 bases; unmatched junction bases: 9. The CDR3 sequence: CASINMDRGNSYEQYF. The CDR3 coding sequence is TGTGCCAGCATTAACATGGACAGGGGGAACTCCTACGAGCAGTACTTC.

The chain has TRBV6-2 or TRBV6-3 and TRBJ2-7; 7 positions agree with TRBD1. Germline lookup yields CDR1 MNHEY and CDR2 SVGEGT. The V gene end was trimmed by 6 bases and the J gene end by 7 bases; junction bases not matched to a gene: 6. This CDR3 has 12 amino acids. The CDR3: CASSPDRWEQYV. The CDR3 DNA reads as TGTGCCAGCAGCCCGGACAGGTGGGAGCAGTACGTC.

The V gene is TRBV5-4, the J gene TRBJ2-1; 8 bases fit TRBD2. The CDR3 loop spans 15 amino acids. Germline CDR1 reads SGHNT; CDR2 reads YYREEE (reference sequence). The V and J ends lost 2 bases and 7 bases, in that order; junction bases with no gene match: 8. CDR3 amino acids: CASSFQLAGENEQFF. CDR3 bases: TGTGCCAGCAGCTTTCAGCTAGCGGGTGAGAATGAGCAGTTCTTC.

A few counts support this clonotype. This chain uses TRBV7-9 with TRBJ2-7, with D unresolved. V was clipped by 5 bases and J by 5 bases, with 22 bases between them. The CDR3 has 16 amino acids. The germline CDR1 and CDR2 sequences are SEHNR and FQNEAQ (reference sequence). The CDR3 spells CASSPRDGVNLDEQYF. CDR3 coding DNA: TGTGCCAGCAGCCCCAGAGATGGTGTTAACTTGGACGAGCAGTACTTC.

Only a few counts were recorded for this clonotype. The V call is TRBV10-3, the J call TRBJ2-7; 9 nucleotides align to TRBD1. The CDR3 runs 15 residues. Germline V gene data show CDR1 as ENHRY and CDR2 as SYGVKD. Unmatched junction bases numbered 10, after V lost 10 bases and J lost 0 bases. The CDR3 nucleotides are TGTGCCACCGTACAGGGGGCGAGGAACTCCTACGAGCAGTACTTC. Translation: CATVQGARNSYEQYF.

This rearrangement joins TRBV20-1 to TRBJ1-1; 8 nucleotides line up with TRBD1. V was pared by 1 base and J by 7 bases, with 2 bases of the junction left unmatched. This CDR3 region has 12 residues. From germline, CDR1 is DFQATT and CDR2 SNEGSKA (reference sequence). CDR3 sequence (DNA): TGCAGTGCTAGAGGACAGGGGAATGAAGCTTTCTTT. It is translated as CSARGQGNEAFF.

This chain joins TRBV27 and TRBJ1-1; D unresolved. CDR3 size: 12 residues. Germline loops: CDR1 MNHEY, CDR2 SMNVEV (reference sequence). The V end lost 1 base, the J end lost 8 bases, and 8 bases lay between the germline ends. CDR3 sequence (DNA): TGTGCCAGCAGTTTATTTGGCAGGGAAGCTTTCTTT. This gives the protein CASSLFGREAFF.

This chain joins TRBV20-1 and TRBJ2-7, with 7 bases aligning to TRBD1. The V gene end was trimmed by 5 bases and the J gene end by 4 bases; junction bases not matched to a gene: 8. Germline-derived CDR1 and CDR2 are DFQATT and SNEGSKA (reference sequence). CDR3 length: 13 residues. CDR3 coding DNA: TGCAGTGCTGACAGGGTCTCTGGGTACGAGCAGTACTTC. This translates into CSADRVSGYEQYF.